This T cell receptor beta chain originates from a study of T cells in Graves' hyperthyroidism and ophthalmopathy. At the level of the study: Peripheral blood specimens were obtained at initial diagnosis, prior to any treatment. Whole-study findings and limits: Most clonotypes expanded in the thyroid (above 0.001) were also present in blood.

Diagnostic decisions used clinical symptoms, serum thyroxine and TRAb, thyroid ultrasound and orbital computed tomography. CDR1 and CDR2 from the germline V gene are MGHDK and SYGVNS. This CDR3 spans 13 amino acids. The ends were cut back, 1 base at V and 7 bases at J, with 10 bases in the middle. Template material for amplifying TCR beta CDR3 regions consisted of RNA transcripts. First-round RT-PCR with HTBI primers amplified the TCR CDR3 region. TCRdb re-derived calls from the multiplex PCR reads in MiXCR, one entry per CDR3 protein. The sample shows nearly 750,000 distinct CDR3 sequences, over 35% of them seen only once. In this sample, this clonotype turned up many times. Its antigen is undetermined.

The chain joins TRBV25-1 to TRBJ1-2; D gene ambiguous. Sequences were obtained from blood. This clonotype was sampled from a woman between 40 and 50 years old with Graves' hyperthyroidism. Here the CDR3 DNA reads TGTGCCAGCAGTGAATCCTACAGAACTGGCTACACCTTC. As protein: CASSESYRTGYTF.